This T cell receptor (beta chain) came from a study of T cell repertoires in cytomegalovirus infection. This clonotype was found many times. Its antigen is currently unknown. V dropped 5 bases and J dropped 8; count of bases not matched to a gene: 12. The CDR3 extends over 14 amino acids. Per the germline V gene, CDR1 is SGHNT and CDR2 is YYREEE (reference sequence). Findings and limits, study-wide: Summed frequency of shared TCR beta families picked out CMV carriers who also had the relevant HLA. Clonotype analysis showed dominance of the ex vivo response by HLA-C-restricted CMV-specific TCR beta clonotypes.

TCRdb redid the calling of the reads with MiXCR, one entry per CDR3 protein. Among 200,000 to 250,000 distinct CDR3 sequences listed, around an eighth were seen once. Material: PBMCs. This TCR came from a human donor in good health (CMV status not recorded). Some clones in this sample may be carry-over from other donors' samples. The chain has TRBV5-4 and TRBJ1-2; TRBD1 matches 7 bases. The CDR3 sequence is CASRPRQGARGYTF. The CDR3 nucleotides are TGTGCCAGCAGGCCGAGACAGGGAGCAAGGGGCTACACCTTC.